These 2 T cell receptor beta chains were sequenced from one sample in a study of graft-versus-host responses after intestinal transplantation. Antigen specificity for these receptors is unknown. Assay: immunoSEQ multiplex PCR; the TCRdb copy retains only in-frame clones and omits some. The sample contains 75,000 to 95,000 clones, 91% of which appear only once. The material was unstimulated CD4+ T cells sorted from spleen or lymph node cells, obtained before transplant. These receptors all come from a human donor who was the organ donor for an intestinal transplant.

The chain employs TRBV28 and TRBJ2-6, with 8 bases lining up with TRBD1. Germline values: CDR1 MDHEN, CDR2 SYDVKM. The CDR3 runs 17 residues. With V trimmed by 8 bases and J by 1 base, 10 bases remained unmatched. The CDR3 sequence is CASLRTGLPSGANVLTF. CDR3 DNA sequence: TGTGCCAGCCTCCGGACAGGGTTGCCATCTGGGGCCAACGTCCTGACTTTC.

The rearrangement links TRBV18 to TRBJ2-1, with D perhaps TRBD2 (10 bases). Trimming pared 1 base from V and 2 bases from J, leaving 27 bases between. CDR1 and CDR2 from the germline V gene are KGHSH and LQKENI. The CDR3 runs to 21 residues. The CDR3: CASSPQNGQGKSGGAYNEQFF. The DNA for the CDR3 is TGTGCCAGCTCACCACAGAATGGACAGGGGAAGAGCGGGGGGGCCTACAATGAGCAGTTCTTC.